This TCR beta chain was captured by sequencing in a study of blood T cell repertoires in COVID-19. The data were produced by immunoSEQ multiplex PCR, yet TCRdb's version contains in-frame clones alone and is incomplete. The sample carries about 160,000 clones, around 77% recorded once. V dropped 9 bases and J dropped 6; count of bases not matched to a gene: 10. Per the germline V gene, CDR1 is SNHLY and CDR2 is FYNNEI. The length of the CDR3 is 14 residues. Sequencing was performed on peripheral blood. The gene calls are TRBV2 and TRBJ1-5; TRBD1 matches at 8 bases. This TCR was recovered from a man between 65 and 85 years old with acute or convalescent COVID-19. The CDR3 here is CASRQGRSGQPQHF. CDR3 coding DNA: TGTGCCAGTAGACAGGGGCGCTCGGGTCAGCCCCAGCATTTT.